The rows below give T cell receptor beta chains drawn from one sample of a study of Graves' ophthalmopathy and Graves' hyperthyroidism. In TCRdb, the multiplex PCR reads were re-called with MiXCR into one record per CDR3 protein. Of 300,000 to 500,000 distinct CDR3 sequences detected, 15% appear once; the ten largest clones hold approximately 7%. The specimen was peripheral blood. Receptors originate from a woman in her late teens or twenties with stable Graves' hyperthyroidism. CDR3s include the opening cysteine and the closing phenylalanine or tryptophan. The D gene is left open where the match is weak. Size is omitted from some rows. Given values are once, few, many or a class for expanded clones.

many,.,TRBV12-3/TRBV12-4,TRBJ1-3,TGTGCCAGCACCTCACACACCGACAGATACTCTGGAAACACCATATATTTT,CASTSHTDRYSGNTIYF
.,.,TRBV6-5,TRBJ1-5,TGTGCCAGCACTTACGGCAATCAGCCCCAGCATTTT,CASTYGNQPQHF
many,.,TRBV4-1,TRBJ2-7,TGCGCCAGCAGCCAAGATTCCGGACAGACCTACGAGCAGTACTTC,CASSQDSGQTYEQYF
.,TRBD1,TRBV2,TRBJ1-5,TGTGCCAGCAGTGAAGCATACAGGGGGCAGGCTTCCTGGCAGCCCCAGCATTTT,CASSEAYRGQASWQPQHF
.,.,TRBV3-1,TRBJ1-1,TGTGCCAGCAGCCCCTGGGGGGGGGCGGAAGCTTTCTTT,CASSPWGGAEAFF
.,TRBD1,TRBV6-1,TRBJ1-1,TGTGCCAGCACCGAAGACAGGGGGGACACTGAAGCTTTCTTT,CASTEDRGDTEAFF
many,.,TRBV19,TRBJ1-1,TGTGCCAGTATGCGTGGAGCTGAAGCTTTCTTT,CASMRGAEAFF
.,.,TRBV13,TRBJ1-5,TGTGCCAGCAGGGGGGCCGGGACGGGCAATCAGCCCCAGCATTTT,CASRGAGTGNQPQHF
many,.,TRBV7-8,TRBJ1-2,TGTGCCAGCAGCTTAGACAGCGAGACTAACTATGGCTACACCTTC,CASSLDSETNYGYTF
.,.,TRBV7-2,TRBJ2-3,TGTGCCAGCAGCTTAGCGCTGCAGGGGACAGATACGCAGTATTTT,CASSLALQGTDTQYF
.,.,TRBV5-1,TRBJ2-2,TGCGCCAGCAGCTTCGAGGGGGGTTCTACCGGGGAGCTGTTTTTT,CASSFEGGSTGELFF
.,TRBD1,TRBV18,TRBJ1-5,TGTGCCAGCTCACCACCGTCGACAGGGGGCAATCAGCCCCAGCATTTT,CASSPPSTGGNQPQHF
.,.,TRBV24-1,TRBJ2-5,TGTGCCACCAGCCAACGGACAGTAGAGACCCAGTACTTC,CATSQRTVETQYF
many,.,TRBV7-8,TRBJ2-7,TGTGCCAGCAGCCCCTTGGGGGTCCACGAGCAGTACTTC,CASSPLGVHEQYF
many,.,TRBV10-3,TRBJ1-5,TGTGCCATCAGAACTGACAGGCCCGGGGAGCCCCAGCATTTT,CAIRTDRPGEPQHF
many,.,TRBV11-1,TRBJ1-1,TGTGCCAGCAGCTTTGTTCAAGGGAACGCTTTCTTT,CASSFVQGNAFF
many,.,TRBV20-1,TRBJ2-7,TGCAGTGCCCGAAGTGGGGGACACGCAGGGTACGAGCAGTACTTC,CSARSGGHAGYEQYF
.,.,TRBV12-3/TRBV12-4,TRBJ2-2,TGTGCCAGCAGTTTGTTTCCTACGAACACCGGGGAGCTGTTTTTT,CASSLFPTNTGELFF
many,.,TRBV18,TRBJ1-2,TGTGCCAGCTCCCTCGACCGAATGCACTATGGCTACACCTTC,CASSLDRMHYGYTF
few,TRBD1,TRBV20-1,TRBJ1-1,TGCAGTGCTAGTACAGGGGCCCAAATGGGTGCTTTCTTT,CSASTGAQMGAFF
many,.,TRBV7-3,TRBJ2-2,TGTGCCAGCAGCCTCTCCTCACAGGGAAAGGGCGGGGAGCTGTTTTTT,CASSLSSQGKGGELFF
many,TRBD1,TRBV12-3/TRBV12-4,TRBJ1-5,TGTGCCAGCAGGAGGGACAGAAATCAGCCCCAGCATTTT,CASRRDRNQPQHF
many,.,TRBV5-1,TRBJ1-6,TGCGCCAGCAGCTTGGCAGGTCGGGGGTCACCCCTCCACTTT,CASSLAGRGSPLHF
few,.,TRBV20-1,TRBJ2-7,TGCAGTGCCGAGCGAGCAGGGATTTTCTCCTACGAGCAGTACTTC,CSAERAGIFSYEQYF
many,.,TRBV7-2,TRBJ2-2,TGTGCCAGCAGCCCCCCACGGGCCAGGACCGGGGAGCTGTTTTTT,CASSPPRARTGELFF
many,TRBD2,TRBV12-3/TRBV12-4,TRBJ2-7,TGTGCCAGCAGTTCGGGGGGGGCCTTAATCCGGCAGTACTTC,CASSSGGALIRQYF
few,.,TRBV18,TRBJ1-2,TGTGCCAGCTCACCAAAGGAGGGCTTCCTATGGAGCTACACCTTC,CASSPKEGFLWSYTF
many,.,TRBV7-3,TRBJ2-7,TGTGCCAGCAGCTTAACTTTGGGGGCAAAGGTGTACTTC,CASSLTLGAKVYF
many,.,TRBV6-1,TRBJ1-2,TGTGCCAGCCGAAACAAGGCCCCCAGTGAGGGCTACACCTTC,CASRNKAPSEGYTF
.,.,TRBV7-8,TRBJ1-5,TGTGCCAGCAGCTCCAAGGGGTGGGGCAATCAGCCCCAGCATTTT,CASSSKGWGNQPQHF
many,TRBD2,TRBV5-4,TRBJ2-7,TGTGCCAGCAGCCGGGACTACCGGGACGAGCAGTACTTC,CASSRDYRDEQYF
many,.,TRBV7-2,TRBJ2-5,TGTGCCAGCAGTTTTGGACTCCAAGAGACCCAGTACTTC,CASSFGLQETQYF
.,.,TRBV7-9,TRBJ1-2,TGTGCCAGCAGCGATTCTTTCGCAGCTAACTATGGCTACACCTTC,CASSDSFAANYGYTF
many,.,TRBV12-3/TRBV12-4,TRBJ1-2,TGTGCCAGCAGTCTTTATACTAACTATGGCTACACCTTC,CASSLYTNYGYTF
few,.,TRBV19,TRBJ2-2,TGTGCCAGTAGTATCCTGATGGGGGGCAAGGCCACCGGGGAGCTGTTTTTT,CASSILMGGKATGELFF
many,.,TRBV15,TRBJ2-7,TGTGCCACCAGCAGAGATCTGGGGCGAGGCTACGAGCAGTACTTC,CATSRDLGRGYEQYF
many,TRBD1,TRBV4-2,TRBJ1-6,TGTGCCAGCAGCCAAGACGGAGGGACAGGGGCCGGCACCCTCCACTTT,CASSQDGGTGAGTLHF
many,.,TRBV20-1,TRBJ1-1,TGCAGTGCTAGTCGGCAGCCGAACACTGAAGCTTTCTTT,CSASRQPNTEAFF
.,.,TRBV6-2/TRBV6-3,TRBJ2-7,TGTGCCAGCAGGGCTGGGGCTTCCTACGAGCAGTACTTC,CASRAGASYEQYF
.,.,TRBV28,TRBJ2-7,TGTGCCAGCAGGGAGGCGGCGGCCTACGAGCAGTACTTC,CASREAAAYEQYF
.,.,TRBV11-2,TRBJ1-1,TGTGCCAGCAGCTTAGAACGGGGGGCGCGTACTGAAGCTTTCTTT,CASSLERGARTEAFF
.,.,TRBV12-3/TRBV12-4,TRBJ1-1,TGTGCCAGCAGTTTAGAATTTACCGCCGGAAACACTGAAGCTTTCTTT,CASSLEFTAGNTEAFF